A single T cell receptor (beta chain) is shown here with its context. The antigen remains unidentified. This CDR3 is 17 amino acids long. V shed 4 bases, J shed 2 bases, and the junction held 11 bases outside the gene matches. Germline values: CDR1 SGHRS, CDR2 YFSETQ. The authors split each subset's genomic DNA evenly across several immunoSEQ plates. Libraries were prepared by immunoSEQ multiplex PCR; TCRdb keeps only in-frame clonotypes and omits some of them. The sample lists around 1.4 million clones, about 98.5% occurring once. These data come from a study of shared clonotypes between healthy human individuals. About the research overall: CD8 memory received one plate per donor, CD8 naive two, CD4 memory three and CD4 naive three.

Whole-study findings and limits: Around 5.4% of naive CD4 clonotypes were common to a handful of donors.

The gene calls are TRBV5-1 and TRBJ2-3, with 9 bases identical to TRBD2. The material sequenced was naive CD4+ T cells sorted from blood. Subset reported: CD45RA+ positively selected. This clonotype originated in a man younger than 45 in good health. In nucleotides, the CDR3 is TGCGCCAGCAGCCCGACCGGGACTAGCAGCATCACAGATACGCAGTATTTT. Encoded protein: CASSPTGTSSITDTQYF.